These T cell receptor beta chains were read from a single sample in a study of naive and memory T cell subsets. TCRdb used MiXCR to reprocess the 5' RACE reads, holding one entry per CDR3 protein. The sample lists approximately 27,000 distinct CDR3 sequences, 20% to 25% seen once, with around 1.8% in the top ten. These receptors all come from a female donor in good health. The CDR3 runs from the conserved cysteine through the conserved F or W. D genes are given only for firm matches. Rows give clone size only sometimes, using once, few, many, or a class for an expanded clone.

j_call d_call clone_size v_call cdr3_aa cdr3_nt
TRBJ2-2 . . TRBV7-2 CASSLLGVAIPGELFF TGTGCCAGCAGCTTACTGGGAGTGGCGATCCCCGGGGAGCTGTTTTTT
TRBJ1-1 . . TRBV27 CASSLWGSGSTEAFF TGTGCCAGCAGTTTATGGGGGTCGGGGAGCACTGAAGCTTTCTTT
TRBJ2-6 . few TRBV29-1 CSVEVRARSGANVLTF TGCAGCGTTGAAGTTAGGGCCAGATCTGGGGCCAACGTCCTGACTTTC
TRBJ2-2 . few TRBV29-1 CSAGHPTGELFF TGCAGCGCGGGACACCCCACCGGGGAGCTGTTTTTT
TRBJ1-5 TRBD1 . TRBV6-2/TRBV6-3 CASSYSTGGGYSNQPQHF TGTGCCAGCAGTTACTCCACAGGGGGGGGATATAGCAATCAGCCCCAGCATTTT
TRBJ1-2 TRBD1 few TRBV20-1 CSATNRDRFRYTF TGCAGTGCTACGAATCGGGACAGGTTCCGCTACACCTTC
TRBJ2-7 . few TRBV29-1 CSDPGTATSYEQYF TGCAGCGATCCTGGGACCGCGACTTCCTACGAGCAGTACTTC
TRBJ2-5 . few TRBV6-2/TRBV6-3 CASSYRVGPQETQYF TGTGCCAGCAGTTACCGGGTCGGCCCCCAAGAGACCCAGTACTTC
TRBJ2-3 . . TRBV7-2 CASSLVWKGTDTQYF TGTGCCAGCAGCTTAGTATGGAAGGGCACAGATACGCAGTATTTT
TRBJ2-1 TRBD2 many TRBV20-1 CSARALAGGYNEQFF TGCAGTGCTAGAGCTTTAGCGGGGGGCTACAATGAGCAGTTCTTC
TRBJ2-3 TRBD2 . TRBV3-1 CASSQDGLAETDTQYF TGTGCCAGCAGCCAAGATGGACTAGCGGAAACAGATACGCAGTATTTT
TRBJ1-1 TRBD1 medium-sized TRBV12-3/TRBV12-4 CASTWDRESEAFF TGTGCCAGCACCTGGGACAGGGAATCTGAAGCTTTCTTT
TRBJ2-7 . few TRBV10-3 CAISESGPSYEQYF TGTGCCATCAGTGAGTCTGGGCCCTCCTACGAGCAGTACTTC
TRBJ2-1 . many TRBV11-1 CASSTRLRVALYNEQFF TGTGCCAGCAGCACACGTTTAAGGGTCGCCCTCTACAATGAGCAGTTCTTC
TRBJ1-1 . . TRBV7-2 CASSLVGGGTEAFF TGTGCCAGCAGCTTAGTAGGGGGAGGCACTGAAGCTTTCTTT